The clone carrying this TCR beta chain was found once. The data derive from a study of shared clonotypes between healthy human individuals. About the study: The people who gave samples were two women and a few men aged 18 to 49.

Libraries were prepared by immunoSEQ multiplex PCR; TCRdb keeps only in-frame clonotypes and omits some of them. The sample contains about 490,000 clones, approximately 82% of which appear only once. The length of the CDR3 is 16 residues. Germline lookup yields CDR1 SGDLS and CDR2 YYNGEE. Trimming removed 3 bases from V and 4 bases from J; junction bases left unmatched: 5. The chain couples TRBV9 to TRBJ2-5, with TRBD2 matching 14 bases. The receptor comes from a woman in her forties in good health. Some clones in this sample may be carry-over from other donors' samples. Sequenced material: PBMCs. The CDR3 region is CASSAGGTSGRETQYF. Written as DNA, the CDR3 is TGTGCCAGCAGCGCGGGAGGGACTAGCGGGAGAGAGACCCAGTACTTC. The whole variable domain, remainder taken from reference TRBV9 and TRBJ2-5, is DSGVTQTPKHLITATGQRVTLRCSPRSGDLSVYWYQQSLDQGLQFLIQYYNGEERAKGNILERFSAQQFPDLHSELNLSSLELGDSALYFCASSAGGTSGRETQYFGPGTRLLVL.